The 4 T cell receptor beta chains listed next were all sequenced from one sample in a study of Ad26.COV2.S vaccination and SARS-CoV-2 variants. Here immunoSEQ multiplex PCR was the method, and the copy in TCRdb shows in-frame clones only, minus some. This sample yields approximately 360,000 clones, of which roughly four fifths are seen a single time; about 7.4% belongs to the top ten. Treatment given: about 20 received Ad26.COV2.S at low or high dose, single or two shots; 5 received placebo; per-sample allocation not given. Sample collection was performed on day 63 after the first vaccine or placebo injection. The sample consisted of peripheral blood, taken in a trial of Ad26.COV2.S vaccine versus placebo. These TCRs come from a person aged 18-65 years who received the Ad26.COV2.S COVID-19 vaccine or a placebo.

This clone was observed a few times. This chain joins TRBV5-1 and TRBJ2-2; weak D call: TRBD1 (5 bases). Germline loops: CDR1 SGHRS, CDR2 YFSETQ. This CDR3 is 15 amino acids long. V gave up 4 bases and J gave up 7 bases, with 17 bases separating them. The CDR3 DNA is TGCGCCAGCAGCCTTTATGGGGCCAAGATCGGGGAGCTGTTTTTT. It specifies CASSLYGAKIGELFF. Full variable domain (rest looked up from reference TRBV5-1 and TRBJ2-2): KAGVTQTPRYLIKTRGQQVTLSCSPISGHRSVSWYQQTPGQGLQFLFEYFSETQRNKGNFPGRFSGRQFSNSRSEMNVSTLELGDSALYLCASSLYGAKIGELFFGEGSRLTVL.

The rearrangement uses TRBV19 and TRBJ1-2; 9 positions agree with TRBD1. With V trimmed by 6 bases and J by 1 base, 9 bases remained unmatched. The CDR3 totals 16 residues. CDR1 and CDR2 (germline): LNHDA, SQIVND (reference sequence). The CDR3 bases are TGTGCCAGTAGCAAACAGGGGGCTATCGGTAACTATGGCTACACCTTC. Protein: CASSKQGAIGNYGYTF.

This chain links TRBV9 with TRBJ2-7, with 11 bases lining up with TRBD1. V was clipped by 3 bases and J by 3 bases; unmatched bases: 5. The CDR3 sequence is 15 residues long. CDR1 and CDR2 (germline): SGDLS, YYNGEE. The CDR3 coding sequence is TGTGCCAGCAGCGCCCATGGGACAGGGGGCTACGAGCAGTACTTC. Its protein is CASSAHGTGGYEQYF.

The V gene is TRBV7-3, the J gene TRBJ2-3; D tentatively fits TRBD1 or TRBD2 (5 bases each). The CDR3 extends over 15 amino acids. Germline CDR1 and CDR2: SGHTA and FQGTGA. With 4 bases removed from V and 5 bases from J, the gap between germline ends came to 16 bases. The CDR3 DNA is TGTGCCAGCAGCTCCCTCCGGGACGCCAAAGATACGCAGTATTTT. Translated: CASSSLRDAKDTQYF.